The clone carrying this T cell receptor (beta chain) was detected once. Its antigen is unknown. Assay: immunoSEQ multiplex PCR; the TCRdb copy retains only in-frame clones and omits some. Here the sample spans more than 85,000 clones, about nine tenths being singletons. This specimen belongs to a study of T cell responses to AZD1222 COVID-19 vaccine. Study details: Pooling was applied to second doses at about 4 or about 12 weeks. Findings and limits, study-wide: Dominant CD4 TCR responses targeted spike regions 160-218 and 743-854. Increased Spike-specific TCR breadth and depth were observed after two AZD1222 doses. Donors were chiefly white British, with a greater number of females, and clonal diversity was perhaps underestimated.

Germline loops: CDR1 GTSNPN, CDR2 SVGIG (reference sequence). Between the trimmed V and J ends, which lost 1 base and 0 bases, there was a span of 6 bases. This CDR3 has 14 amino acids. The chain carries TRBV30 and TRBJ2-2; TRBD1 is a possible D gene (5 bases). Material: peripheral blood, obtained on day 0 of AZD1222 vaccination. The sequence derives from an adult in good health. The CDR3 coding sequence is TGTGCCTGGAGTGCAGGGTCGAACACCGGGGAGCTGTTTTTT. Translated, it gives CAWSAGSNTGELFF.